The present TCR beta chain was sequenced within a study of blood T cell repertoires in COVID-19. Looking at the study overall: From the United States, Italy and Spain came samples of acute and convalescent COVID-19. The analysed material was cDNA or gDNA that came from T cells, B-cell-depleted T cells, or PBMCs.

Original processing methods: Estimated nucleated cell counts came from reference gene primer amplification. Profiling relied on immunoSEQ multiplex PCR, and the TCRdb table lists in-frame clones only, not all of them. V, J and clone size reflect that table, while D and trimming were determined from the DNA. The sample lists roughly 40,000 clones, 90% seen once, with over 5% in the top ten. This CDR3 comprises 18 residues. V lost 0 bases, J lost 1 base, and 8 bases stayed unmatched. Germline values: CDR1 SGHRS, CDR2 YFSETQ. This clone appeared a single time. The sequencing sample was made of peripheral blood. V usage is TRBV5-1 and J usage is TRBJ2-1; TRBD2 matches at 9 bases. This receptor was identified in a human donor in a cohort sampled during active COVID-19. CDR3 amino acids: CASSLAAGGAWSYNEQFF. CDR3 coding DNA: TGCGCCAGCAGCTTGGCGGCGGGGGGGGCCTGGTCCTACAATGAGCAGTTCTTC.